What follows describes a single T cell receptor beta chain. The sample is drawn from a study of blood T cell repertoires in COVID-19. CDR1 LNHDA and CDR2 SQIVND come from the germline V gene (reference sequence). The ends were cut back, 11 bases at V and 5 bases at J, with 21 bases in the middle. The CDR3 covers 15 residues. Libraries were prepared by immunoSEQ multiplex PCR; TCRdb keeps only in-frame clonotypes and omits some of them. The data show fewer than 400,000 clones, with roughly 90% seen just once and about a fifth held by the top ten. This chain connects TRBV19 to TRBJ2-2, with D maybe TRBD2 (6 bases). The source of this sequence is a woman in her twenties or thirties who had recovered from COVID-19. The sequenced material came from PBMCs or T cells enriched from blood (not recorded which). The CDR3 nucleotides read TGTGCCTCGGTGGGAGGCGCCGGGGAGACCGGGGAGCTGTTTTTT. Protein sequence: CASVGGAGETGELFF.